This T cell receptor beta chain was found in a study of CD8 T cells in Susac syndrome (dated by TCRdb to the late 2010s). In the study overall: Among the Susac syndrome patients who were sequenced, clinically active disease was present in more than 5 and clinical remission was observed in 8 or 9. At blood withdrawal, Susac syndrome patients were therapy-naive, treated with corticosteroids (with IVIg additionally given to some), or treated with IVIg alone. Repertoire sequencing was used to test whether CD8+ T cell activation and differentiation in Susac syndrome was antigen driven. CD8+ T cell repertoire clonality was compared between more than 9 healthy donors, around 14 Susac syndrome patients and fewer than 19 multiple sclerosis patients.

Peripheral blood CD8+ and CD4+ T cells from healthy donors, Susac syndrome patients and multiple sclerosis patients were profiled by high-throughput TCR beta sequencing. Recently defined diagnostic criteria for definite or probable disease were met by the Susac syndrome patients. Bulk CD8+ and CD4+ T cells were purified by magnetic negative isolation, while CD8+ TEMRA cells were enriched using FACS. Blood was drawn into EDTA tubes, processed within 24 hours, and PBMCs were isolated by density gradient centrifugation. PBMCs intended for TCR sequencing were cryopreserved in liquid nitrogen and thawed later in a water bath at 37 degrees C. The sorted or isolated CD4+, CD8+ and CD8+ TEMRA cells had a purity of 90% or higher. General findings and caveats noted by the study authors: The number of individuals in the TCR sequencing and HLA analysis was acknowledged as relatively small. Around 15 Susac-specific public clones were identified in the total CD8+ repertoire, and four to six Susac-specific public clones were identified in the CD8+ TEMRA repertoire. Clonal expansion was observed in Susac syndrome CD8+ repertoires, with the highest expansion in CD8+ TEMRA cells and greater expansion in clinically active than in remitting patients.

RNA was extracted with the RNeasy kit and roughly 0.45 to 1 ug was reverse transcribed using random hexamers. The immunoSEQ multiplex PCR assay, which covers 54 Vbeta and 13 Jbeta segments, was used to amplify TCR beta CDR3 regions. PCR amplification bias was corrected using a synthetic template baseline for primer optimization and computational correction. The authors' pipeline ran thus. Reads were assigned to V, D and J genes according to IMGT and analyzed in immunoSEQ Analyzer, with only productive sequences retained. Clonality was calculated as one minus the Shannon entropy normalized by log2 of the number of productive unique sequences. For each patient and control, public and private clones were evaluated within the 100 most prevalent clones. Clones were defined as Susac-specific if absent from the healthy and MS cohorts, from more than 900 published viral clones and from other ImmuneACCESS disease sequences. TCRdb's own reprocessing of the public reads used fastp at Q25 and MiXCR and kept productive beta chains. Records with the same CDR3 protein are collapsed into one entry carrying the most frequent genes and DNA. In this record, the V and J calls reflect TCRdb's handling and not the investigators' own analysis. Across this sample there are about 190,000 distinct CDR3 sequences, with around 95% seen only once. The ten largest clones capture approximately 0.16% of the sample.

Concerning this clonotype itself: Its antigen is still unknown. The input lacks base qualities; no much larger clone sits a single base away.

The sample comprised CD8+ T cells from PBMCs. The sequence derives from a human donor with Susac syndrome.

The DNA sequence follows: TGTGCCAGTAGTATCTCCGGGACTGTAGGCAATCAGCCCCAGCATTTT. Its amino acids are CASSISGTVGNQPQHF. The V and J genes are TRBV19 and TRBJ1-5; a weak D assignment points to TRBD1 (5 bases agree). The V and J ends are trimmed by 3 bases and 2 bases, leaving 14 bases between them. The CDR3 has 16 amino acids, counting the end cysteine and phenylalanine. Of all the DNA, just the CDR3 is kept, 48 bases in frame from base 1. According to the germline V gene (reference sequence), CDR1 reads LNHDA and CDR2 reads SQIVND.